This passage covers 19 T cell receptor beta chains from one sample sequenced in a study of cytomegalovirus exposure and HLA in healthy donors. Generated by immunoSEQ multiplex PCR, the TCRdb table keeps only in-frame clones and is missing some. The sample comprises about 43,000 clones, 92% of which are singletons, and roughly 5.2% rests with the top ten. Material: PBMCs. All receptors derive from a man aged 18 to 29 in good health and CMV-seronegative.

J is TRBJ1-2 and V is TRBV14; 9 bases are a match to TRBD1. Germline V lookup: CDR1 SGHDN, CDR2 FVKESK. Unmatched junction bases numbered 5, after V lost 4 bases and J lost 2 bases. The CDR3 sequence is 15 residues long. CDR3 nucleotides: TGTGCCAGCAGCCCCCGACAGGGGGAGAACTATGGCTACACCTTC. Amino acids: CASSPRQGENYGYTF.

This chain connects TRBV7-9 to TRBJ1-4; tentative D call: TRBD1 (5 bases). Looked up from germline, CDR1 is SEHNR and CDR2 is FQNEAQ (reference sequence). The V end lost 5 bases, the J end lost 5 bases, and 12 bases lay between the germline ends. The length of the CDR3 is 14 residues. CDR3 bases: TGTGCCAGCAGCCCATACCACAGGAATGAAAAACTGTTTTTT. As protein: CASSPYHRNEKLFF.

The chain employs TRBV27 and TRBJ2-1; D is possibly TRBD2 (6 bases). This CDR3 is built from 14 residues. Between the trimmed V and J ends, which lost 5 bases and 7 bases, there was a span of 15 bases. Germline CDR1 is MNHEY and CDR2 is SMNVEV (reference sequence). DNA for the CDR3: TGTGCCAGCAGTCAGACTCAGGCGGGGAATGAGCAGTTCTTC. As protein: CASSQTQAGNEQFF.

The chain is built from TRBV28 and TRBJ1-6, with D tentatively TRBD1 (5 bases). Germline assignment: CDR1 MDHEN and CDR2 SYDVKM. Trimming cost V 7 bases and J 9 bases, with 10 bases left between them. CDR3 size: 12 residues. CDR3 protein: CASTYQGSPLHF. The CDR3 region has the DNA TGTGCCAGCACCTATCAGGGTTCACCCCTCCACTTT.

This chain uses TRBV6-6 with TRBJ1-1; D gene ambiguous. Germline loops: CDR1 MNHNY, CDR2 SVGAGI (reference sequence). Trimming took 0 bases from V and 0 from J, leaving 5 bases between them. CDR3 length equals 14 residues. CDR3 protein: CASSYSTLNTEAFF. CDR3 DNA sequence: TGTGCCAGCAGTTACTCGACTTTGAACACTGAAGCTTTCTTT.

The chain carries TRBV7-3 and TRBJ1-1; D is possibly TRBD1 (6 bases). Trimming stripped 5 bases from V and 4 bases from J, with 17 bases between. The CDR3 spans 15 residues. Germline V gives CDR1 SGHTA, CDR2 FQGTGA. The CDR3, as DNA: TGTGCCAGCAGCCTCACAGGGTCGGGCTCCACTGAAGCTTTCTTT. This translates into CASSLTGSGSTEAFF. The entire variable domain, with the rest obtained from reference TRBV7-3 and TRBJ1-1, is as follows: GAGVSQTPSNKVTEKGKYVELRCDPISGHTALYWYRQSLGQGPEFLIYFQGTGAADDSGLPNDRFFAVRPEGSVSTLKIQRTERGDSAVYLCASSLTGSGSTEAFFGQGTRLTVV.

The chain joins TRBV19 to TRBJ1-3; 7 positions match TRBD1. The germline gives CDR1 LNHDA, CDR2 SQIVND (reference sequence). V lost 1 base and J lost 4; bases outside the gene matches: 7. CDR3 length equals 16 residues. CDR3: CASSIGPGQLGNTIYF. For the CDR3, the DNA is TGTGCCAGTAGTATAGGTCCGGGACAGCTGGGAAACACCATATATTTT.

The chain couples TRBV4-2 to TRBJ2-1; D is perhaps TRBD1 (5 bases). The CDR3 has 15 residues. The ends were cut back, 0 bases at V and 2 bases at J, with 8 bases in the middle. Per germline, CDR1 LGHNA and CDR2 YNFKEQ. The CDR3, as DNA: TGTGCCAGCAGCCAAGATACAGGTCCCTACAATGAGCAGTTCTTC. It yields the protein CASSQDTGPYNEQFF.

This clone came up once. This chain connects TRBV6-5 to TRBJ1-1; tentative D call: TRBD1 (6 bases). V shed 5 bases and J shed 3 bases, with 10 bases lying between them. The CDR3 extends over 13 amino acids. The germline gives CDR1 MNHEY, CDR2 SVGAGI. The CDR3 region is CASSTGSYTEAFF. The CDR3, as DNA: TGTGCCAGCAGTACAGGGTCGTACACTGAAGCTTTCTTT.

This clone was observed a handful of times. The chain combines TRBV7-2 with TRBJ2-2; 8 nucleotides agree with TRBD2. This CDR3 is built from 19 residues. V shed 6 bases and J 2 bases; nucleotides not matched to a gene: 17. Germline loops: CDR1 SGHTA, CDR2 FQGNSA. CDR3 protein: CASSTRRPGGLANTGELFF. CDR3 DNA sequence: TGTGCCAGCAGTACGCGTCGTCCGGGGGGGCTCGCTAACACCGGGGAGCTGTTTTTT.

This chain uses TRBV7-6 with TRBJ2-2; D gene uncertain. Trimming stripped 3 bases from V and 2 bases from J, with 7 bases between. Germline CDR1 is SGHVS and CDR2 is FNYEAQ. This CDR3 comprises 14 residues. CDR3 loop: CASSFRGNTGELFF. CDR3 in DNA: TGTGCCAGCAGCTTTCGAGGAAACACCGGGGAGCTGTTTTTT.

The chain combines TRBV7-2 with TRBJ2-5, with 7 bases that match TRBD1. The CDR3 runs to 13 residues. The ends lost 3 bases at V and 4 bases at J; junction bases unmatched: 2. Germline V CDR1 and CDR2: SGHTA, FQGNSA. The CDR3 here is CASSFRDRETQYF. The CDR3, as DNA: TGTGCCAGCAGCTTTAGGGACAGAGAGACCCAGTACTTC. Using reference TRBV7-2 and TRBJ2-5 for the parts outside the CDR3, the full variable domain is GAGVSQSPSNKVTEKGKDVELRCDPISGHTALYWYRQSLGQGLEFLIYFQGNSAPDKSGLPSDRFSAERTGGSVSTLTIQRTQQEDSAVYLCASSFRDRETQYFGPGTRLLVL.

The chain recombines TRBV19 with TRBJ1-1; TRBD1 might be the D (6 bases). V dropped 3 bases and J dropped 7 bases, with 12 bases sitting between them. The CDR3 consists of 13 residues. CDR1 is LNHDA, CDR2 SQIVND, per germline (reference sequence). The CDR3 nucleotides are TGTGCCAGTAGTATTGGGGGCCGTCATGAAGCTTTCTTT. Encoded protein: CASSIGGRHEAFF.

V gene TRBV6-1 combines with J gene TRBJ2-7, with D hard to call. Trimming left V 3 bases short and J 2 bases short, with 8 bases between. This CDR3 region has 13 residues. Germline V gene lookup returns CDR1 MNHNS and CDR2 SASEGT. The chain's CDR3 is CASSEGSTYEQYF. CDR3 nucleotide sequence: TGTGCCAGCAGTGAGGGCTCTACCTACGAGCAGTACTTC.

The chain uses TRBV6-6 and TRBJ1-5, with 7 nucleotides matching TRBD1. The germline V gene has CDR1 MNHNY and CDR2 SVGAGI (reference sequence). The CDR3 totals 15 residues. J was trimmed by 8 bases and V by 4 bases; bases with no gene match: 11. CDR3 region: CASSSLRQGREPQHF. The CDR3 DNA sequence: TGTGCCAGCAGTTCCCTCCGACAGGGTCGGGAGCCCCAGCATTTT.

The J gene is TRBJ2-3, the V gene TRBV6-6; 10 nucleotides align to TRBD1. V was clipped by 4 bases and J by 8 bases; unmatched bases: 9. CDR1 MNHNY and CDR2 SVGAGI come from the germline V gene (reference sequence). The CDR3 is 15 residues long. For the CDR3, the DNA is TGTGCCAGCAGTTCATCGGGACAGGGGCGGGTTACGCAGTATTTT. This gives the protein CASSSSGQGRVTQYF.

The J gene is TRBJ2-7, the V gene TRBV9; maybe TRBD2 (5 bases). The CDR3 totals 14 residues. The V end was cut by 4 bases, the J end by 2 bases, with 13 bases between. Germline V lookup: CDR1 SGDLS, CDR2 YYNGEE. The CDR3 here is CASSPGVVTYEQYF. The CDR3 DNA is TGTGCCAGCAGCCCCGGGGTTGTTACCTACGAGCAGTACTTC. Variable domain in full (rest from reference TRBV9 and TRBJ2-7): DSGVTQTPKHLITATGQRVTLRCSPRSGDLSVYWYQQSLDQGLQFLIQYYNGEERAKGNILERFSAQQFPDLHSELNLSSLELGDSALYFCASSPGVVTYEQYFGPGTRLTVT.

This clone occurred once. In DNA form, the CDR3 reads TGTGCTAGTGGTTTGGGGCCCAACAATGAGCAGTTCTTC. Residues: CASGLGPNNEQFF. V is TRBV12-5 and J is TRBJ2-1; D not resolved. The CDR3 length is 13 residues. CDR1 is LGHNT, CDR2 FRNRAP, per germline. The ends were cut back, 1 base at V and 5 bases at J, with 6 bases in the middle.

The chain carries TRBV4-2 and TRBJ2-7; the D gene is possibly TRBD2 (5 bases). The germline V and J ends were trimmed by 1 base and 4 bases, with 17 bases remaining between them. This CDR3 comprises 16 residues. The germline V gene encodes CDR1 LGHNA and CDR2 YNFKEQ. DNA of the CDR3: TGTGCCAGCAGCCAAGTCTCGGAGCGAGGGTGGTACGAGCAGTACTTC. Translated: CASSQVSERGWYEQYF.